The clone carrying this T cell receptor (beta chain) was seen a few times. Clones were read by immunoSEQ multiplex PCR, and TCRdb kept only the in-frame ones, dropping some. Of 120,000 or so clones detected, about 94% appear once; the ten largest clones hold 3.6%. The data stem from a study of control samples from healthy donors and cancer patients. Germline V gene data show CDR1 as LNHDA and CDR2 as SQIVND (reference sequence). This CDR3 region has 14 residues. Trimming took 4 bases from V and 6 from J; bases not matched to a gene: 6. This rearrangement joins TRBV19 to TRBJ1-2; 9 positions match TRBD1. Material: blood. This TCR derives from a man younger than 40 in good health. CDR3 in amino acids: CASSTRDRADGYTF. Here the CDR3 DNA reads TGTGCCAGTAGTACCAGGGACAGGGCTGATGGCTACACCTTC.